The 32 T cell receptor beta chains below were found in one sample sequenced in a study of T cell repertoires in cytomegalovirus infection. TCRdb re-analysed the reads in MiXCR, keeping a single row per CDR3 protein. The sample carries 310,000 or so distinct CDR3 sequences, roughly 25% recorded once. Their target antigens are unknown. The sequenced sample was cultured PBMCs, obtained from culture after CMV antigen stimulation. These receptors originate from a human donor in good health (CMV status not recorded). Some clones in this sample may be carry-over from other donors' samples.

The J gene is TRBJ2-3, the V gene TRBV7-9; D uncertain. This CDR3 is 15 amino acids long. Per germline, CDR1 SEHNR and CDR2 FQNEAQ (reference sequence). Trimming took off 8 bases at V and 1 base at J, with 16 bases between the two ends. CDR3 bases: TGTGCCAGCCTCTACTCGTCAAGGGGCACAGATACGCAGTATTTT. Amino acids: CASLYSSRGTDTQYF.

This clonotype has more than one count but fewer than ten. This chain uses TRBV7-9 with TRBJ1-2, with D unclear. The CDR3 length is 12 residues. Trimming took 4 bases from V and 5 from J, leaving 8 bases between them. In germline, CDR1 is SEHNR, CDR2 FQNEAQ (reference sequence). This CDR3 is CASSSSHYGYTF. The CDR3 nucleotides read TGTGCCAGCAGCTCCTCGCATTATGGCTACACCTTC.

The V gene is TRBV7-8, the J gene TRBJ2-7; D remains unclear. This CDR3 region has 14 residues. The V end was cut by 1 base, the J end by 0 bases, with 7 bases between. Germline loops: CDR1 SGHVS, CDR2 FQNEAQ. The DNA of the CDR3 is TGTGCCAGCAGCTTAGTGTCTCCCTCCTACGAGCAGTACTTC. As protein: CASSLVSPSYEQYF.

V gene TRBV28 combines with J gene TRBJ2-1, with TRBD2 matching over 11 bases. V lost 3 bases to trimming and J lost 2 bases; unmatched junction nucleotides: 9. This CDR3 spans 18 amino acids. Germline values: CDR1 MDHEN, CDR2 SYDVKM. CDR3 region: CASSFPAGLADAYNEQFF. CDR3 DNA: TGTGCCAGCAGTTTCCCCGCGGGACTAGCGGACGCCTACAATGAGCAGTTCTTC. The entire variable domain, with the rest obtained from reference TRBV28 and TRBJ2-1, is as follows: DVKVTQSSRYLVKRTGEKVFLECVQDMDHENMFWYRQDPGLGLRLIYFSYDVKMKEKGDIPEGYSVSREKKERFSLILESASTNQTSMYLCASSFPAGLADAYNEQFFGPGTRLTVL.

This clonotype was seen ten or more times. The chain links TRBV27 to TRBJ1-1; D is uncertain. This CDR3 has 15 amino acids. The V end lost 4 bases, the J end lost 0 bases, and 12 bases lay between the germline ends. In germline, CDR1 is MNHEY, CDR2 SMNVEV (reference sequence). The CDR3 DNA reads TGTGCCAGCAGTTCGTGGGCAGCGGTGAACACTGAAGCTTTCTTT. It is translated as CASSSWAAVNTEAFF.

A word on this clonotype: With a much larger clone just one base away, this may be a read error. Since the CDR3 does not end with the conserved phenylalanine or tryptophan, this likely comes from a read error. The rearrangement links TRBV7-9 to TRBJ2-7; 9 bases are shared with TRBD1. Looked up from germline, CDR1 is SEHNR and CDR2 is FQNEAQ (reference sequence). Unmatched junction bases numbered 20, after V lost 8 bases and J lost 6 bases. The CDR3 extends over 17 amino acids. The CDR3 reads CASSSSLIGQGTGEQYL. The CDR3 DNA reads TGTGCCAGCTCCTCCTCTCTTATCGGACAGGGGACCGGCGAGCAGTACTTA.

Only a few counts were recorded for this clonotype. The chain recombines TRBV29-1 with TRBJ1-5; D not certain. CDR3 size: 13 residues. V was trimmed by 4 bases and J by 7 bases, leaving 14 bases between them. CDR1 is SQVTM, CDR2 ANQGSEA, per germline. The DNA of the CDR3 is TGCAGCGTTGGATGGTCGCTTGGCCAGCCCCAGCATTTT. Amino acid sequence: CSVGWSLGQPQHF.

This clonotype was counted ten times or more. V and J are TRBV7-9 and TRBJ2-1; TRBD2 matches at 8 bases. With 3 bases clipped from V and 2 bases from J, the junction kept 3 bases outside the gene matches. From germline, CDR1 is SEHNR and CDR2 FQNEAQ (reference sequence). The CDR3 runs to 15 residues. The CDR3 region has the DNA TGTGCCAGCAGCTTCACTAGCGGTACCTACAATGAGCAGTTCTTC. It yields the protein CASSFTSGTYNEQFF.

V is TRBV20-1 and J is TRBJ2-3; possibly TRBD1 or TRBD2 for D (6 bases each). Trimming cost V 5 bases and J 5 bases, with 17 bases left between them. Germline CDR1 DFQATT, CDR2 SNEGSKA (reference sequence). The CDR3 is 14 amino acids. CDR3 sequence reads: CSAPWGAIRDTQYF. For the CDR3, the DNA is TGCAGTGCTCCATGGGGGGCAATTAGAGATACGCAGTATTTT.

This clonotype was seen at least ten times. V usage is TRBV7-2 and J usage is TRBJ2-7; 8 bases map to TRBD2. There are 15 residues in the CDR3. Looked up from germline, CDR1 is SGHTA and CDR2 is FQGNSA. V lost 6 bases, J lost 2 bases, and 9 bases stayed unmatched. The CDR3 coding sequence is TGTGCCAGCAGTTCTATAGCGGGACCGGCCTACGAGCAGTACTTC. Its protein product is CASSSIAGPAYEQYF.

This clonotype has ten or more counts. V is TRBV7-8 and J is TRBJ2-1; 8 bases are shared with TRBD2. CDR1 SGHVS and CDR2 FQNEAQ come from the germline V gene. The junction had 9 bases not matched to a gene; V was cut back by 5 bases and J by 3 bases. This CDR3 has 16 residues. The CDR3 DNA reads TGTGCCAGCAGCCCAGCGGGAGCCGACATCTACAATGAGCAGTTCTTC. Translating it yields CASSPAGADIYNEQFF.

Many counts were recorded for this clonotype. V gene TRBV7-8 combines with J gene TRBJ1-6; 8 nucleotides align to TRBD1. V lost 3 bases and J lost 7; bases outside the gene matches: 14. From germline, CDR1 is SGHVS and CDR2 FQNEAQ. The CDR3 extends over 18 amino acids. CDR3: CASSLGTGFRGGNSPLHF. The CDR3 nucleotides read TGTGCCAGCAGCTTGGGGACAGGCTTCCGAGGGGGCAATTCACCCCTCCACTTT.

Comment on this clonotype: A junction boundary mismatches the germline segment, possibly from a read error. In nucleotides, the CDR3 is TGTGCCAGCAGCTTGGTGGGGGATTCCTACAATGAGCAGTTCTTC. As protein: CASSLVGDSYNEQFF. This chain uses TRBV5-3 with TRBJ2-1; D tentatively fits TRBD1 or TRBD2 (5 bases each). TRBV5-3 is flagged as an ORF with uncertain function. This CDR3 has 15 residues.

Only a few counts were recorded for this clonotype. DNA of the CDR3: TGCGCCAGCAGCTCCCCCGGGAGGACGAGGAGCAATTCACCCCTCCACTTT. This sequence encodes CASSSPGRTRSNSPLHF. This chain joins TRBV4-1 and TRBJ1-6; no firm D call. The V end lost 5 bases, the J end lost 7 bases, and 21 bases lay between the germline ends. Germline CDR1 reads MGHRA; CDR2 reads YSYEKL. This CDR3 comprises 17 residues.

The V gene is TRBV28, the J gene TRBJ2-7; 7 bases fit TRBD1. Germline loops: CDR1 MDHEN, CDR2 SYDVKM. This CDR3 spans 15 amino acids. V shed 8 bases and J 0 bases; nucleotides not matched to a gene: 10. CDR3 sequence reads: CASRKQGTGSYEQYF. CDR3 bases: TGTGCCAGCCGCAAACAGGGGACCGGCTCCTACGAGCAGTACTTC.

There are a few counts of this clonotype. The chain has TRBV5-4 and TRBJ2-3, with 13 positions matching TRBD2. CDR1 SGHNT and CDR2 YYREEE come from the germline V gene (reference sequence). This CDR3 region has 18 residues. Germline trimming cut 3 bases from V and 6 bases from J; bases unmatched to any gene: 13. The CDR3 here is CASSSTSGRALRTDTQYF. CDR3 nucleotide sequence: TGTGCCAGCAGCTCCACTAGCGGGAGGGCCCTCCGGACTGATACGCAGTATTTT. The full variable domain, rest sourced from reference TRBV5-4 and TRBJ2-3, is ETGVTQSPTHLIKTRGQQVTLRCSSQSGHNTVSWYQQALGQGPQFIFQYYREEENGRGNFPPRFSGLQFPNYSSELNVNALELDDSALYLCASSSTSGRALRTDTQYFGPGTRLTVL.

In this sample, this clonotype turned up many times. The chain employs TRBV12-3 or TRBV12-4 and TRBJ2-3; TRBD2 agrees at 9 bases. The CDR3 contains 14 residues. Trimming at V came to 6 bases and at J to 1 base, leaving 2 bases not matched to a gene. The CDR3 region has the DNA TGTGCCAGCAGGGTAGCGGGGGGCACAGATACGCAGTATTTT. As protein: CASRVAGGTDTQYF.

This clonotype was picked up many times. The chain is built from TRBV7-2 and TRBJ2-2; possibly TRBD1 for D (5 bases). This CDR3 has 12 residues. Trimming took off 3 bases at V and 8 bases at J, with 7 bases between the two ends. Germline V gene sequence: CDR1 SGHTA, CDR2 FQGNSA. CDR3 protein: CASSFQGGELFF. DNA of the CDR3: TGTGCCAGCAGCTTTCAGGGTGGGGAGCTGTTTTTT.

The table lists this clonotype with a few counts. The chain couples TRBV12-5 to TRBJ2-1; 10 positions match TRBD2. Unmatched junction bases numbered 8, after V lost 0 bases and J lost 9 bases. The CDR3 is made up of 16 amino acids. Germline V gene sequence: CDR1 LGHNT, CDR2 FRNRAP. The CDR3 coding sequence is TGTGCTAGTGGTTTGGTACTAAGCGGGAGGGCCACTGAGCAGTTCTTC. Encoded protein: CASGLVLSGRATEQFF.

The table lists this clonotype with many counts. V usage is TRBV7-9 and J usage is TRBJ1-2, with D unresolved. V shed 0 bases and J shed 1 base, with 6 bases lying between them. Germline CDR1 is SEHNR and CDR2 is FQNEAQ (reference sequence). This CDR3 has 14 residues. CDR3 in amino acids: CASSLAGSNYGYTF. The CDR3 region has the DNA TGTGCCAGCAGCTTAGCGGGAAGTAACTATGGCTACACCTTC.

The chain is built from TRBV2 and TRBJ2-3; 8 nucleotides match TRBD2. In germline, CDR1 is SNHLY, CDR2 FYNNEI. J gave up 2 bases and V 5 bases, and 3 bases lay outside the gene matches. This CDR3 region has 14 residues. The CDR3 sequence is CASSRAGVTDTQYF. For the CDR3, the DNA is TGTGCCAGCAGTCGAGCGGGGGTCACAGATACGCAGTATTTT.

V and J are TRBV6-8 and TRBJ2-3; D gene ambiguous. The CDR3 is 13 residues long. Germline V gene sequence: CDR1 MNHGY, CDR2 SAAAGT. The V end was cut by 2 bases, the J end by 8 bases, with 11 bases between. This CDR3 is CASSYARMGTQYF. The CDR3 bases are TGTGCCAGCAGTTACGCCCGTATGGGTACGCAGTATTTT.

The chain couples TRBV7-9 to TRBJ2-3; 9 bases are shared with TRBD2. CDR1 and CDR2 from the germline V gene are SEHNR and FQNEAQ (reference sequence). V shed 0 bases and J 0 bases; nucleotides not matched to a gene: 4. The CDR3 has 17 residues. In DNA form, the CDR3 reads TGTGCCAGCAGCTTAGCGAGGACTAGCGATAGCACAGATACGCAGTATTTT. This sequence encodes CASSLARTSDSTDTQYF.

The CDR3 region is CAISDFASEQYF. DNA for the CDR3: TGTGCCATCAGTGATTTTGCCTCCGAGCAGTACTTC. The genes are TRBV10-3 and TRBJ2-7; unclear D gene. Looked up from germline, CDR1 is ENHRY and CDR2 is SYGVKD. This CDR3 is 12 amino acids long. Trimming stripped 3 bases from V and 6 bases from J, with 9 bases between.

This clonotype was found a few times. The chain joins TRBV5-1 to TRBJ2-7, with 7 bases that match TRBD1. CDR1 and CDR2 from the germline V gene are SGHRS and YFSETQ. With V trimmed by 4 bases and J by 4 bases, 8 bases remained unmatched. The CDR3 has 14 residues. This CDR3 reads CASSRTGSAYEQYF. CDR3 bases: TGCGCCAGCAGCCGGACAGGTTCGGCGTACGAGCAGTACTTC.

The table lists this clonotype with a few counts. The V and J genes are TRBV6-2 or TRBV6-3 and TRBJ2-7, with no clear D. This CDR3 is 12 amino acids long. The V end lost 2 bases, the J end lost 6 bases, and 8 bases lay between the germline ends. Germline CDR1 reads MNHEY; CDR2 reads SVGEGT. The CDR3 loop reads CASSYPRGEQYV. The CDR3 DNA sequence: TGTGCCAGCAGTTACCCGAGAGGCGAGCAGTACGTC.

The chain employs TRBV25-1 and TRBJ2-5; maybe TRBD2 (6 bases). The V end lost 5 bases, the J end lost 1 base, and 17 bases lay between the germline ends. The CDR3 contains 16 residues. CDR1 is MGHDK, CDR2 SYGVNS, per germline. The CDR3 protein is CASSPAGAPLQETQYF. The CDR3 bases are TGTGCCAGCAGTCCAGCGGGTGCGCCCCTCCAAGAGACCCAGTACTTC.

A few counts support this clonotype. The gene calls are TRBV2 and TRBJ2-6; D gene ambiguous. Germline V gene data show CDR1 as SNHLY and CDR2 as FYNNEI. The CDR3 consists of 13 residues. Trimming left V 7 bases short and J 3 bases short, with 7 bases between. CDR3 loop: CASILDGANVLTF. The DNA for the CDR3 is TGTGCCAGCATTCTCGATGGGGCCAACGTCCTGACTTTC.

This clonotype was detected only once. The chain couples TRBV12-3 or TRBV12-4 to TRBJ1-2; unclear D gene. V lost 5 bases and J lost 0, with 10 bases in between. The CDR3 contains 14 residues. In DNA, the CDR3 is TGTGCCAGCAGTCCCCCTCTTACTAACTATGGCTACACCTTC. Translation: CASSPPLTNYGYTF.

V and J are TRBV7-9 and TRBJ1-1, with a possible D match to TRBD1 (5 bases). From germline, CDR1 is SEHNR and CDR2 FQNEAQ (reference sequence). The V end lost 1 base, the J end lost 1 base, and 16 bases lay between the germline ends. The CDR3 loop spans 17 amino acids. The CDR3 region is CASSLVWAGTRNTEAFF. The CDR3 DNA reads TGTGCCAGCAGCTTAGTTTGGGCAGGGACTAGGAACACTGAAGCTTTCTTT.

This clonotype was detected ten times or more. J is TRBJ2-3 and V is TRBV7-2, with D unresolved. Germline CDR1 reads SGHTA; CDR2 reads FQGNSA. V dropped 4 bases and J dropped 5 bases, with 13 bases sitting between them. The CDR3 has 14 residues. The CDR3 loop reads CASSSDWTKDTQYF. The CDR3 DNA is TGTGCCAGCAGCTCCGATTGGACCAAAGATACGCAGTATTTT.

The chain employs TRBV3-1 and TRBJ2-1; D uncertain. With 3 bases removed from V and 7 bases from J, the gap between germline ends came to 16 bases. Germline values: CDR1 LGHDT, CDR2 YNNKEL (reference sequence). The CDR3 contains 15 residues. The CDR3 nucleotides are TGTGCCAGCAGCCAGGTCCATTCGGGTGGGAATGAGCAGTTCTTC. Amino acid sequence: CASSQVHSGGNEQFF.